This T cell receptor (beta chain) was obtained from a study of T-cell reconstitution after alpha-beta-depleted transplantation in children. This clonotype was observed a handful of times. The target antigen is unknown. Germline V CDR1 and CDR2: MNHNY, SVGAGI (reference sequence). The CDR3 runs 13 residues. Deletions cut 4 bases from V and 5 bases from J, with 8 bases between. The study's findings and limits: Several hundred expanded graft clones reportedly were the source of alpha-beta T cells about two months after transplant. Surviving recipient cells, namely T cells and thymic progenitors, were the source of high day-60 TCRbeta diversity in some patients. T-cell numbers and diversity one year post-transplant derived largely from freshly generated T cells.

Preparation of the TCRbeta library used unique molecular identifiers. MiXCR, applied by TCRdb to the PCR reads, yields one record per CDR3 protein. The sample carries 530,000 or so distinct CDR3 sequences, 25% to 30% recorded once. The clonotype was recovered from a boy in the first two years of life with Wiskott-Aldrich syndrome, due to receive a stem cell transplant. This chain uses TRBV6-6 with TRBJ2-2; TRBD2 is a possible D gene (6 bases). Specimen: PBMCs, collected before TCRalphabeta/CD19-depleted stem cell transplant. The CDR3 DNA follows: TGTGCCAGCAGTTGGGGGGTAACCGGGGAGCTGTTTTTT. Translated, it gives CASSWGVTGELFF.